A single T cell receptor beta chain is shown here with its context. The antigen remains unidentified. The data originate from a study of cytomegalovirus exposure and HLA in healthy donors. The study, taken as a whole, reports: When a later analysis was performed, an Asian-associated ancestry cluster reportedly had fewer N-insertions than the roughly 630-donor mean. What TCR beta sequences reportedly achieved was accurate prediction of HLA-A and HLA-B alleles in most subjects.

The PCR contained 60 Vbeta and 13 Jbeta primers. Repertoires were generated with immunoSEQ multiplex PCR, while TCRdb's copy carries only in-frame clones and drops some. The repertoire consists of around 180,000 clones, with 81% occurring once and the leading ten covering more than 1.5%. V was pared by 1 base and J by 3 bases, with 13 bases of the junction left unmatched. Germline V gene sequence: CDR1 SGHVS, CDR2 FNYEAQ. The CDR3 covers 18 residues. The chain couples TRBV7-6 to TRBJ1-2, with 8 nucleotides matching TRBD1. The material sequenced was PBMCs. This clonotype originated in a man aged 18 to 30 in good health and CMV-seronegative. In DNA form, the CDR3 reads TGTGCCAGCAGCTTAGGGTACAGGCAGGGGGCAGGTGACTATGGCTACACCTTC. Amino acids: CASSLGYRQGAGDYGYTF.